This TCR beta chain is drawn from a study of vaccination and CD4 T cells after COVID-19. Specified treatment: roughly nine-day PBMC culture with coronavirus spike peptide pools or control peptides (ViraFEST assay). As to this clonotype: Its target is unknown.

V lost 1 base, J lost 2 bases, and 9 bases lay in between. CDR3 length equals 14 residues. The germline V gene has CDR1 SGHNT and CDR2 YYREEE (reference sequence). An Oncomine TCR Beta short-read assay was used to sequence the DNA from cultured CD4+ T cells. TCRdb reprocessed the PCR reads with MiXCR, giving one entry per CDR3 protein. This table has about 15,000 distinct CDR3 sequences, approximately 58% appearing once. The TCR originated in a human donor who had recovered from COVID-19. Source material: CD4+ T cells from blood, cultured in vitro. The chain joins TRBV5-4 to TRBJ1-2; weak D call: TRBD1 (6 bases). The CDR3 bases are TGTGCCAGCAGCTTGATGGGGGCGAACTATGGCTACACCTTC. As protein: CASSLMGANYGYTF.